This paragraph reports one TCR beta chain. Its antigen is not known. Assay: immunoSEQ multiplex PCR; the TCRdb copy retains only in-frame clones and omits some. The table includes about 69,000 clones, almost 85% detected once. This specimen comes from a study of OX40 agonist ivuxolimab in advanced cancers. About the study: An agonistic anti-OX40 (CD134) antibody, ivuxolimab, was used to treat the patients. Allowance was made for prior anti-PD-1, anti-PD-L1 or anti-CTLA-4 therapy, and about 37% had some. Regarding the study as a whole: Doses of 0.1 to 3.0 mg/kg were accompanied by clonal expansion of CD4+ and CD8+ blood T cells by week 6.

The CDR3 extends over 14 amino acids. Trimming cost V 5 bases and J 0 bases, with 10 bases left between them. Germline CDR1 SGHNT, CDR2 YENEEA. This sequence was found in an adult with an advanced solid tumor such as melanoma, head and neck, liver or kidney cancer. The sequencing here drew on CD4+ or CD8+ T cells sorted from blood, taken in a trial of the OX40 agonist ivuxolimab. The chain is built from TRBV11-3 and TRBJ2-5; D gene ambiguous. Here the CDR3 DNA reads TGTGCCAGCAGCCCAGGACGTCACCAAGAGACCCAGTACTTC. Amino acids: CASSPGRHQETQYF.